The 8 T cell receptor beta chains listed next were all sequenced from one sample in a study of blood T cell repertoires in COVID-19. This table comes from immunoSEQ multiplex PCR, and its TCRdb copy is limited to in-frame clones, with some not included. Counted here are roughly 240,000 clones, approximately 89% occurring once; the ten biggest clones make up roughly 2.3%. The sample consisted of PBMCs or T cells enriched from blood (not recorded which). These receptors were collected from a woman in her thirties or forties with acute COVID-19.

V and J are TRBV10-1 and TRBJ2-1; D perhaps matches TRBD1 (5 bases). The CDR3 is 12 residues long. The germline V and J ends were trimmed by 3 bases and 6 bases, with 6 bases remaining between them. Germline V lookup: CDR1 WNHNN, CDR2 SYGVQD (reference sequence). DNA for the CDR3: TGCGCCAGCAGTGACAGGGTCAATGAGCAGTTCTTC. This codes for CASSDRVNEQFF.

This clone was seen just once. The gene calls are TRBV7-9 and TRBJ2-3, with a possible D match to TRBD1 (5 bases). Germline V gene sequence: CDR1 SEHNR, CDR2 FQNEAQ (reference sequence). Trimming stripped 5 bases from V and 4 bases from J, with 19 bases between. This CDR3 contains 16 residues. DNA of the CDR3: TGTGCCAGCAGCCCCCGGGCCAGGGTTTATCCAGATACGCAGTATTTT. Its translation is CASSPRARVYPDTQYF.

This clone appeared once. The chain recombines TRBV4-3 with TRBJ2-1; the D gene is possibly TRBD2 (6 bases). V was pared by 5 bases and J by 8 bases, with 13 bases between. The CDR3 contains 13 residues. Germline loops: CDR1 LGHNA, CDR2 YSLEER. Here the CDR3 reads CASSESGGDEQFF. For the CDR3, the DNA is TGCGCCAGCAGCGAATCGGGCGGGGATGAGCAGTTCTTC.

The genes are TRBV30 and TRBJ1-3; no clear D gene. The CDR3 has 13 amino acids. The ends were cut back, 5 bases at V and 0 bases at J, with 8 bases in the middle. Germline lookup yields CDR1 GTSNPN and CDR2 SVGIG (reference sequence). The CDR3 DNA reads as TGTGCCTGGGACAAGAGCTCTGGAAACACCATATATTTT. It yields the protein CAWDKSSGNTIYF.

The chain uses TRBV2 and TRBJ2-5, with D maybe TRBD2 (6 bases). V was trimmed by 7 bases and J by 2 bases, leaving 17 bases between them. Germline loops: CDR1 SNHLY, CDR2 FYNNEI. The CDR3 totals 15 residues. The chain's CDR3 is CASTVTGSSQETQYF. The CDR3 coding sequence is TGTGCCAGCACAGTGACCGGGAGTTCTCAAGAGACCCAGTACTTC. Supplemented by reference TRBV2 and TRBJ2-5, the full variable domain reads EPEVTQTPSHQVTQMGQEVILRCVPISNHLYFYWYRQILGQKVEFLVSFYNNEISEKSEIFDDQFSVERPDGSNFTLKIRSTKLEDSAMYFCASTVTGSSQETQYFGPGTRLLVL.

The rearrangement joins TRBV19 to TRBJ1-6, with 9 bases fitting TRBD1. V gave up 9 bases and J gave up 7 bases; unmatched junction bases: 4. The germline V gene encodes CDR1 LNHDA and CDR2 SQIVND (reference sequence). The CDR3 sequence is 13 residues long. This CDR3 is CASKGQGNSPLHF. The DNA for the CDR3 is TGTGCCAGCAAGGGACAGGGAAATTCACCCCTCCACTTT.

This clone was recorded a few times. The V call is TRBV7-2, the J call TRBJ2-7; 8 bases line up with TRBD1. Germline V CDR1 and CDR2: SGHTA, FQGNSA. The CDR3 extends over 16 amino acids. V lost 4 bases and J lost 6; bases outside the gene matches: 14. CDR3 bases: TGTGCCAGCAGCTCTTCCCGGACAGGGAAGGTCGGCGAGCAGTACTTC. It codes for CASSSSRTGKVGEQYF.

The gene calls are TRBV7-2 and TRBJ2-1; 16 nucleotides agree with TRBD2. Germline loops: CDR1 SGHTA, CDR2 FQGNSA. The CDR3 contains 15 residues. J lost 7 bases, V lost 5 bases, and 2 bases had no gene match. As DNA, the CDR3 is TGTGCCAGCAGCGGGGGACTAGCGGGAGGGAATGAGCAGTTCTTC. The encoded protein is CASSGGLAGGNEQFF.